The TCR beta chain described here comes from a study of identical twins (dated by TCRdb to the mid-2010s). The study in broad terms: To test whether fetal clonotypes persist, the study used deep sequencing on TCR alpha and beta repertoires from monozygotic twins, unrelated adults of various ages, and cord blood. To rule out contamination, replicate twin experiments were performed at different times with different library preparation protocols. The study at large found these results: Compared with coincidental sharing between unrelated individuals, out-of-frame TCR alpha sequences shared between twins showed an excess of sequences with low generation probability. Out-of-frame TCR alpha sharing in monozygotic twins was systematically underestimated by recombination models, whereas sharing between unrelated individuals was in agreement with the recombination models. Conclusions relied on cross-sectional statistical analysis, since the same donors could not be followed over many years. The excess sharing between twins in beta out-of-frame sequences was weaker because fewer shared sequences reduced the signal-to-noise ratio. Invariant T cells such as MAIT and iNKT could partly confound zero-insertion analyses, although diverse VJ usage argued against such confounding for most clonotypes. Fewer insertions were carried by abundant cord blood beta clonotypes; a weaker similar trend was observed in young adult naive repertoires, while no such trend was observed in memory repertoires.

Only healthy Caucasian donors were included. Library creation used 5' RACE. Reads for this sample came from an Illumina HiSeq 2000. Template switching added a universal primer binding site, and the final cDNA carried a unique molecular identifier that allowed TCR cDNA molecules to be counted accurately. Specific primers in the conserved constant-segment region were used to synthesize first-strand cDNA for the TCR alpha and beta chains. To control for contamination, every cDNA library carried two barcodes: a SMART-Mk sample barcode plus Illumina barcodes. Two successive PCR steps introduced TruSeq adapter sequences along with Illumina sample barcodes. The TCR alpha and beta cDNA libraries were sequenced on the Illumina HiSeq platform using custom primers. The paper's data handling went like this. Raw reads were processed with MiGEC to extract unique molecular identifiers, and MiXCR was used to determine CDR3 positions. For each individual, recombination models were inferred using an EM algorithm with the repgenHMM and IGoR tools. The analysis of shared clonotypes was done with the tcR package in R, with sharing normalized by the product of cloneset sizes. To study raw recombination free of thymic and clonal selection effects, out-of-frame nonproductive sequences were analyzed. TCRdb cleaned the public reads at Q25 with fastp, built clones with MiXCR and kept in-frame beta chains. Duplicate CDR3 protein sequences are folded into a single record with the most common DNA and genes. TCRdb, rather than the study authors, made the V and J calls. The sample yields roughly 1.6 million distinct CDR3 sequences; around 29% were counted once. The ten top clones hold approximately 0.25% of the sample.

CDR1 and CDR2, per the germline V gene (reference sequence), are DFQATT and SNEGSKA. The V end loses 1 base and the J end loses 6 bases, and a stretch of 14 bases separates them. The CDR3 goes from the cysteine to the phenylalanine over 14 residues. Only the CDR3 part of the read is kept: 42 bases, read in frame from the first base. There are a few counts of this clonotype. Its antigen is currently not known. The record has no base qualities; no much larger clone is one base away. The rearranged chain carries TRBV20-1 and TRBJ2-3; a confident D gene designation cannot be given. The sample taken for sequencing was cord blood. This sequence originates from a newborn girl in good health. The encoded CDR3 is CSARGFLGPDTQYF. The DNA reads as follows: TGCAGTGCTAGAGGCTTTCTAGGCCCCGATACGCAGTATTTT.